The sequence of this T cell receptor (beta chain) was determined in a study of blood T cell repertoires in COVID-19. Trimming shortened V by 4 bases and J by 4 bases, and 17 bases separated the two germline ends. The CDR3 loop spans 15 amino acids. The germline CDR1 and CDR2 sequences are SGHKS and YYEKEE (reference sequence). Cohort assignment relied on participant-reported clinical history. Using immunoSEQ multiplex PCR, the repertoire was profiled, and TCRdb retains in-frame clones only, with some absent. The repertoire holds approximately 160,000 clones, around four fifths seen once, with about 8% in the top ten.

The chain employs TRBV5-5 and TRBJ1-2; D perhaps matches TRBD1 (5 bases). The specimen was PBMCs or T cells enriched from blood (not recorded which). This receptor was obtained from a woman in her forties or fifties who had recovered from COVID-19. CDR3 bases: TGTGCCAGCAGCCCCCAAAGGCAGGGTGGCTATGGCTACACCTTC. It codes for CASSPQRQGGYGYTF.